What follows is one T cell receptor beta chain and its context. Its cognate antigen has yet to be identified. Per-base quality was not reported, and no clone a single base away is much larger than it. This entry comes from a study of CD8+ T cells in alopecia areata listed by TCRdb under 2018. About the investigation overall: The treated patients, all with moderate-to-severe alopecia areata, were enrolled in an open-label pilot trial of oral tofacitinib given at 5 to 10 mg twice daily. The study used high-throughput TCRbeta sequencing to examine T cell clonal expansion in alopecia areata, in both the C3H/HeJ mouse model and human patients. Patients received tofacitinib for 6 to 18 months and were then followed off drug for 6 months to check for delayed response and recurrence. In humans, TCRbeta sequencing was performed on scalp tissue and on sorted CD4+ and CD8+ peripheral blood T cells from healthy controls and from patients with patchy or totalis/universalis alopecia areata. The RNA source kit depended on sample type: the PAXgene miRNA kit for fixed scalp, the miRNeasy kit for PBMCs, and the RNeasy kit for mouse skin. Disease severity in treated patients was measured with the SALT score, which quantifies the percentage of affected scalp surface area. Biopsies were taken from tofacitinib-treated patients at baseline and again at 4 and 24 weeks into treatment, and several of those patients also had a later scalp biopsy. Scalp clonality was compared among normal scalp (n=4), patchy alopecia areata scalp (n=8), and alopecia totalis/universalis scalp (n=8). TCRbeta CDR3 regions were amplified by immunoSEQ multiplex PCR with 35 Vbeta forward and 13 Jbeta reverse primers.

The CDR1 and CDR2 encoded by the germline V gene (reference sequence) are MNHEY and SMNVEV. The CDR3 runs 13 residues from the cysteine to the phenylalanine. Kept here is only the CDR3 DNA, which spans 39 bases and is read in frame from base 1. V and J lose 7 bases and 2 bases, and a span of 12 bases separates them. Libraries were made using the immunoSEQ multiplex PCR assay. For TCR sequencing, RNA was extracted from every sample and reverse transcribed into cDNA to serve as template. First-strand cDNA was synthesized using SuperScript III with a 2:1 mix of oligo-dT and random hexamers. A synthetic immune receptor repertoire was used to gauge amplification bias, and whatever bias remained was removed computationally. Concerning the study's data processing: After raw reads were preprocessed to remove errors, the CDR3 was defined following IMGT conventions as running from the conserved cysteine to phenylalanine. To get clonality, Shannon entropy was normalized by log2 of the number of productive unique TCRs and the result was subtracted from 1. Whether scalp clones were CD4 or CD8 was inferred by matching scalp TCRbeta sequences against CD4 and CD8 repertoires sorted from blood. As stored in TCRdb, this immuneACCESS dataset retains in-frame rearrangements with V and J assigned. A fraction of the clones does not appear; measured against another copy, unresolved V genes explain less than half of the discrepancy, and the remainder lacks a known reason. That table supplies the V and J calls and clone size; D and trimming were determined from the DNA. The sample table shows 200,000 to 250,000 clones, and 43% are seen once. The ten largest clones represent roughly 2.6% of the sample.

Overall study outcomes, separate from this receptor: Resident alphabeta T cells in normal human skin are also sequenced, complicating scalp TCR repertoire analysis, unlike mouse skin dominated by gammadelta T cells. Compared with normal scalp, lesional scalp had higher clonality and more expanded CD8+ clones, particularly in alopecia totalis/universalis, a pattern that suggests antigenic drive. Compared with mice, TCR sequences shared between patients were less clear, possibly partly because of HLA diversity across the patient population. The treated cohort was small, with a single nonresponder, so links between baseline CD8+ expansion and response need larger studies. During tofacitinib treatment, many expanded lesional clones stuck around in both scalp and blood, and this persistence may partly explain why relapse happens after treatment is stopped. Scalp clonality and the number of expanded CD8+ clones among the top 100 scalp clones were significantly decreased by tofacitinib.

The treatment or condition label, as the study defines it: oral pan-JAK inhibitor, 5-10 mg twice daily. Lesional scalp punch biopsies and peripheral blood were collected from alopecia areata patients. PBMCs were isolated by density centrifugation and stained for CD3, CD4 and CD8, and CD4+ and CD8+ T cells were sorted on a FACSAria. This specimen was CD4+ T cells sorted from blood, taken at approximately week 36, from a patient treated with tofacitinib. Rearrangement joined TRBV27 to TRBJ2-7; no D gene is confidently identified. This clonotype originated in a human donor with alopecia areata. The sequenced DNA is TGTGCCAGCAAGAAGGATGGGGCCTACGAGCAGTACTTC. This encodes CASKKDGAYEQYF.